This TCR beta chain emerged from a study of regulatory T cells in long-lasting Graves disease. CDR3 regions were amplified by Arm-PCR using iRepertoire HTBI primers to build TCR beta libraries. TCRdb itself ran the multiplex PCR reads through MiXCR, one entry per CDR3 protein. Here the sample spans approximately 470,000 distinct CDR3 sequences, around 15% being singletons. Regarding time point: newly diagnosed GD, antithyroid drugs for less than 3 months. TCR sequences were obtained from RNA taken from PBMCs. V shed 5 bases, J shed 2 bases, and the junction held 9 bases outside the gene matches. The CDR3 runs 16 residues. Per the germline V gene, CDR1 is SNHLY and CDR2 is FYNNEI. Whole-study findings and limits: There were preferences for TRBV28, TRBJ1-2 and TRBJ2-5 in persistent disease.

Comment on this clonotype: Antigen: not known.

These data are also associated with another study on T cells in Graves' hyperthyroidism and ophthalmopathy. That report adds: The authors deemed Graves' hyperthyroidism stable absent ophthalmopathy progression within 18 months.

This clonotype originated in a man in his forties with Graves disease. The chain is built from TRBV2 and TRBJ2-3; 8 bases agree with TRBD2. Sample: peripheral blood mononuclear cells (PBMCs), taken at new diagnosis, from a patient treated with antithyroid drugs. This chain's CDR3 is CASSQASGRYTDTQYF. CDR3 DNA: TGTGCCAGCAGTCAGGCTAGCGGGCGATACACAGATACGCAGTATTTT.